The 22 T cell receptor beta chains given below trace back to one sample, sequenced in a study of T cell repertoires in cytomegalovirus infection. No antigen is known for these receptors. TCRdb fed the reads into MiXCR, producing one record per CDR3 protein. Found here are hundreds of thousands of distinct CDR3 sequences, around 32% of them singletons; the top ten hold over 13%. The material was cultured CD8+ T cells from PBMCs, obtained from culture after CMV antigen stimulation. These receptors came from a human donor in good health (CMV status not recorded). Some clones in this sample may be carry-over from other donors' samples.

The chain employs TRBV27 and TRBJ2-1; perhaps TRBD1 as D (5 bases). Germline-derived CDR1 and CDR2 are MNHEY and SMNVEV (reference sequence). V lost 4 bases and J lost 9, with 10 bases in between. The CDR3 runs 12 residues. The CDR3 nucleotides are TGTGCCAGCAGTTCAGCAGGGCCTGAGCAGTTCTTC. The encoded protein is CASSSAGPEQFF.

The V call is TRBV28, the J call TRBJ2-3, with D hard to call. Germline V gene sequence: CDR1 MDHEN, CDR2 SYDVKM. This CDR3 is 15 amino acids long. The V end was cut by 2 bases, the J end by 2 bases, with 11 bases between. CDR3 region: CASSLVSPSTDTQYF. CDR3 nucleotides: TGTGCCAGCAGTTTAGTGAGCCCCTCCACAGATACGCAGTATTTT.

This clonotype has more than one count but fewer than ten. The rearrangement joins TRBV5-6 to TRBJ2-3; TRBD2 aligns across 10 bases. CDR3 length: 15 residues. Germline assignment: CDR1 SGHDT and CDR2 YYEEEE. V dropped 6 bases and J dropped 6; count of bases not matched to a gene: 10. The CDR3 DNA reads as TGTGCCAGCACTTTTACTAGCGGGGAATGGGATACGCAGTATTTT. Translation: CASTFTSGEWDTQYF.

The chain has TRBV27 and TRBJ1-2, with 8 nucleotides matching TRBD1. The J segment lost 3 bases and the V segment lost 6 bases, leaving 9 bases of the junction unmatched. There are 15 residues in the CDR3. CDR1 and CDR2 (germline): MNHEY, SMNVEV (reference sequence). The CDR3 loop is CASRLRDRPDYGYTF. The CDR3 nucleotides read TGTGCCAGCAGGCTCCGGGACAGGCCAGACTATGGCTACACCTTC.

This clonotype appeared a few times. This rearrangement joins TRBV6-1 to TRBJ2-7; TRBD1 might be the D (7 bases). Trimming pared 2 bases from V and 4 bases from J, leaving 12 bases between. This CDR3 has 14 amino acids. Germline loops: CDR1 MNHNS, CDR2 SASEGT. Written as DNA, the CDR3 is TGTGCCAGCAGTGAAACCAGGGGGGAATACGAGCAGTACGTC. It is translated as CASSETRGEYEQYV.

As regards this clonotype: Since the CDR3 does not end with the conserved phenylalanine or tryptophan, this likely comes from a read error. The chain employs TRBV10-3 and TRBJ1-3; 11 nucleotides agree with TRBD1. Per germline, CDR1 ENHRY and CDR2 SYGVKD. The CDR3 runs 18 residues. With 6 bases clipped from V and 0 bases from J, the junction kept 10 bases outside the gene matches. This CDR3 is CAIRVRDRGFRSGNTIYL. In DNA, the CDR3 is TGTGCCATCAGAGTTCGGGACAGGGGGTTCCGCTCTGGAAACACCATATATTTA.

This clonotype was recorded only once. This chain joins TRBV12-5 and TRBJ1-6, with a possible D match to TRBD1 (5 bases). Germline V gene lookup returns CDR1 LGHNT and CDR2 FRNRAP. V lost 3 bases, J lost 8 bases, and 17 bases lay in between. CDR3 length equals 16 residues. CDR3 sequence reads: CASGFYRQSVDSPLHF. CDR3 coding DNA: TGTGCTAGTGGTTTCTATCGACAGAGCGTAGATTCACCCCTCCACTTT.

This clonotype has only a few counts. The chain uses TRBV7-6 and TRBJ1-4; TRBD1 might be the D (5 bases). Germline CDR1 and CDR2: SGHVS and FNYEAQ. The ends were cut back, 1 base at V and 7 bases at J, with 13 bases in the middle. The length of the CDR3 is 15 residues. The DNA of the CDR3 is TGTGCCAGCAGCTTAGTGTCCAGGGTTGGTGAAAAACTGTTTTTT. Translated, it gives CASSLVSRVGEKLFF.

The rearrangement links TRBV6-1 to TRBJ2-3; 11 bases are shared with TRBD2. The CDR3 totals 18 residues. V lost 5 bases to trimming and J lost 5 bases; unmatched junction nucleotides: 15. CDR1 MNHNS and CDR2 SASEGT come from the germline V gene. CDR3 nucleotides: TGTGCCAGCAGTTCAGTCCTAGCGGGGGGACCGGGTGAAGATACGCAGTATTTT. Amino acids: CASSSVLAGGPGEDTQYF.

This rearrangement joins TRBV18 to TRBJ2-7; D unclear. The CDR3 covers 15 residues. The V and J ends lost 2 bases and 2 bases respectively, with 13 bases between them. Germline values: CDR1 KGHSH, CDR2 LQKENI. The CDR3 protein is CASSPRLQEPYEQYV. Here the CDR3 DNA reads TGTGCCAGCTCACCAAGGCTCCAGGAGCCCTACGAGCAGTACGTC.

Ten or more counts support this clonotype. This chain joins TRBV7-2 and TRBJ2-7; D not certain. Per the germline V gene, CDR1 is SGHTA and CDR2 is FQGNSA. Trimming shortened V by 6 bases and J by 4 bases, and 10 bases separated the two germline ends. This CDR3 has 12 amino acids. The CDR3 loop is CASSLRAYEQYF. The CDR3, as DNA: TGTGCCAGCAGTTTGAGAGCATACGAGCAGTACTTC. Combining the CDR3 with reference TRBV7-2 and TRBJ2-7 gives the whole variable domain GAGVSQSPSNKVTEKGKDVELRCDPISGHTALYWYRQSLGQGLEFLIYFQGNSAPDKSGLPSDRFSAERTGGSVSTLTIQRTQQEDSAVYLCASSLRAYEQYFGPGTRLTVT.

A few counts support this clonotype. The chain links TRBV27 to TRBJ2-3; tentative D call: TRBD2 (5 bases). The CDR3 spans 14 residues. Germline CDR1 MNHEY, CDR2 SMNVEV (reference sequence). Trimming took off 5 bases at V and 3 bases at J, with 12 bases between the two ends. The CDR3 nucleotides are TGTGCCAGCAGTCCCGGGGTAGCGACAGATACGCAGTATTTT. Translated: CASSPGVATDTQYF.

This clonotype occurred many times. The chain is built from TRBV6-5 and TRBJ1-1; D gene ambiguous. Trimming removed 2 bases from V and 5 bases from J, with 18 bases in between. Germline V gene data show CDR1 as MNHEY and CDR2 as SVGAGI. The CDR3 is 16 residues long. CDR3 DNA: TGTGCCAGCAGTTACAAGGGCCTCGGGGAAACAACTGAAGCTTTCTTT. This codes for CASSYKGLGETTEAFF.

This clonotype came up many times. The V and J genes are TRBV7-8 and TRBJ1-1; 7 bases are shared with TRBD1. V lost 4 bases, J lost 8 bases, and 16 bases stayed unmatched. CDR3 length: 16 residues. Looked up from germline, CDR1 is SGHVS and CDR2 is FQNEAQ. Here the CDR3 DNA reads TGTGCCAGCAGCTCTTTCTCTCCGGGGACAGAAAACGAAGCTTTCTTT. Amino acids: CASSSFSPGTENEAFF.

This clonotype appeared a single time. This chain uses TRBV5-6 with TRBJ2-7; D unclear. This CDR3 is built from 15 residues. Per the germline V gene, CDR1 is SGHDT and CDR2 is YYEEEE. V was cut by 2 bases and J by 7 bases, with 19 bases left in between. The CDR3 here is CASSFLGAVLWEQYF. In DNA, the CDR3 is TGTGCCAGCAGCTTTCTTGGAGCCGTTTTATGGGAGCAGTACTTC.

The rearrangement links TRBV9 to TRBJ2-7, with D possibly TRBD1 on 6 matching bases. Trimming removed 0 bases from V and 1 base from J, with 14 bases in between. CDR3 length: 16 amino acids. Germline CDR1 is SGDLS and CDR2 is YYNGEE. In DNA, the CDR3 is TGTGCCAGCAGCGTAGGTATGGGTGACAGGTCCTACGAGCAGTACTTC. Its translation is CASSVGMGDRSYEQYF.

The chain has TRBV27 and TRBJ2-7, with D hard to call. The CDR3 covers 15 residues. The germline V gene encodes CDR1 MNHEY and CDR2 SMNVEV (reference sequence). V lost 0 bases, J lost 2 bases, and 11 bases lay in between. Here the CDR3 DNA reads TGTGCCAGCAGTTTATCTTGGGCAGAAACCTACGAGCAGTACTTC. Translation gives CASSLSWAETYEQYF.

A note on this clonotype: A much more abundant neighbour one base away suggests this may be a read error. The chain couples TRBV3-1 to TRBJ1-5; perhaps TRBD1 as D (5 bases). The CDR3 spans 15 residues. Germline assignment: CDR1 LGHDT and CDR2 YNNKEL (reference sequence). In nucleotides, the CDR3 is TGTACCAGCAGTGCGACAGAGACTAGCAATCAGCCCCAGCATTTT. This encodes CTSSATETSNQPQHF. Using reference TRBV3-1 and TRBJ1-5 for the parts outside the CDR3, the full variable domain is DTAVSQTPKYLVTQMGNDKSIKCEQNLGHDTMYWYKQDSKKFLKIMFSYNNKELIINETVPNRFSPKSPDKAHLNLHINSLELGDSAVYFCTSSATETSNQPQHFGDGTRLSIL.

The chain employs TRBV6-1 and TRBJ2-3; 7 nucleotides line up with TRBD2. V lost 8 bases to trimming and J lost 1 base; unmatched junction nucleotides: 6. The CDR3 spans 14 residues. The germline V gene encodes CDR1 MNHNS and CDR2 SASEGT. In nucleotides, the CDR3 is TGTGCCAGCGAGCCCAGCGGGGGCACAGATACGCAGTATTTT. Translation gives CASEPSGGTDTQYF.

The chain employs TRBV24-1 and TRBJ2-2; D is undetermined. Per germline, CDR1 KGHDR and CDR2 SFDVKD. V was shortened by 1 base and J by 0 bases, with 8 bases between the two germline ends. The CDR3 consists of 16 residues. This chain's CDR3 is CATSDFPRTNTGELFF. DNA for the CDR3: TGTGCCACCAGTGATTTTCCCCGGACGAACACCGGGGAGCTGTTTTTT.

This clonotype appeared a few times. V and J are TRBV7-4 and TRBJ1-1; D unclear. Trimming pared 4 bases from V and 6 bases from J, leaving 12 bases between. Germline CDR1 is SGHVT and CDR2 is SQSDAQ. This CDR3 contains 13 residues. Written as DNA, the CDR3 is TGTGCCAGCAGCTCCGAGGCTTTACCTGAAGCTTTCTTT. This sequence encodes CASSSEALPEAFF.

V is TRBV27 and J is TRBJ2-7, with 10 bases fitting TRBD2. CDR1 is MNHEY, CDR2 SMNVEV, per germline (reference sequence). V was clipped by 3 bases and J by 4 bases; unmatched bases: 9. The CDR3 is 16 amino acids. DNA for the CDR3: TGTGCCAGCAGTTTCAGGTTAGCGGGGGGACCTTACGAGCAGTACGTC. Its protein is CASSFRLAGGPYEQYV.